This T cell receptor (beta chain) came from a study of radiotherapy plus CTLA-4 blockade in lung cancer. General study results and limits: Clones of tumor-derived TCRs expanded in blood after radiotherapy plus ipilimumab.

Germline CDR1 reads SNHLY; CDR2 reads FYNNEI. The CDR3 is 13 amino acids. The V segment lost 4 bases and the J segment 10 bases; nucleotides outside the gene matches: 8. It was focal radiation plus CTLA-4 blockade with ipilimumab that patients with chemo-refractory metastatic non-small-cell lung cancer received. On this clone: As yet, its antigen is unknown.

Assay used: immunoSEQ multiplex PCR; TCRdb lists only in-frame clones, some missing. The sample carries around 40,000 clones, more than 80% recorded once. The sequencing here drew on peripheral blood, taken from a patient treated with radiotherapy plus ipilimumab. The gene calls are TRBV2 and TRBJ2-7; TRBD1 aligns across 9 bases. The source is a human donor with non-small cell lung cancer who had stable disease on radiotherapy plus ipilimumab. The CDR3 loop reads CASSGDRGSPQYF. DNA of the CDR3: TGTGCCAGCAGTGGAGACAGGGGGTCCCCTCAGTACTTC.